This TCR beta chain stems from a study of shared clonotypes between healthy human individuals. As for the study in general: Contributing individuals were a couple of females and a few males aged 18 to 49.

Source study methods: From ImmunoSEQ came sequences covering only the junction and carrying no quality scores, so filtering differed. Profiling relied on immunoSEQ multiplex PCR, and the TCRdb table lists in-frame clones only, not all of them. That table furnishes V, J and clone size, whereas the DNA furnished D and trimming. Among about 690,000 clones, less than 95% were seen once, and the ten largest hold 34%. Trimming removed 5 bases from V and 9 bases from J, with 14 bases in between. CDR3 size: 13 residues. Germline V lookup: CDR1 SEHNR, CDR2 FQNEAQ (reference sequence). CD45RO+ cells plus CCR7-negative CD45RA+ TemRA cells formed CD8 memory.

This chain connects TRBV7-9 to TRBJ2-1; a possible D gene is TRBD2 (6 bases). The sequencing input was memory CD8+ T cells from PBMCs. The sample's subset: CD45RO+ cells pooled with CCR7-negative TemRA cells. This sequence was found in a man aged 18 to 35 in good health. Some clones in this sample may be carry-over from other donors' samples. The CDR3 bases are TGTGCCAGCAGCGGGACTTTTAGTGGTGAGCAGTTCTTC. Amino acid sequence: CASSGTFSGEQFF.